This T cell receptor beta chain was recovered during a study of Graves' ophthalmopathy and Graves' hyperthyroidism. The CDR3 loop spans 14 amino acids. Trimming stripped 0 bases from V and 1 base from J, with 6 bases between. Beta-chain TCR CDR3 regions were amplified from RNA transcripts. Second-round multiplex PCR came after first-round RT-PCR with HTBI primers. TCRdb independently ran MiXCR on the multiplex PCR reads; one entry per CDR3 protein. The repertoire has over a million distinct CDR3 sequences, less than 45% of them found once; the top ten carry approximately 12%. Newly diagnosed, the hyperthyroidism patients had under 2 months' duration and were aged 18 to 65. This clonotype was detected ten times or more.

The rearrangement joins TRBV12-3 or TRBV12-4 to TRBJ2-5; TRBD2 is a possible D gene (5 bases). The sequenced sample was peripheral blood or thyroid tissue (not recorded which). This receptor was obtained from an adult man with Graves' hyperthyroidism. CDR3 bases: TGTGCCAGCAGTTTAGCCCTAGCCCAAGAGACCCAGTACTTC. This encodes CASSLALAQETQYF.